What follows is one T cell receptor beta chain and its context. These data come from a study of blood T cell repertoires in COVID-19. Study context: PBMCs, B-cell-depleted T cells, or T cells were the source of the cDNA or gDNA that made up the material.

The authors' processing: Researchers report that nucleated cell counts were estimated from reference gene primer amplification. The protocol was immunoSEQ multiplex PCR, while the TCRdb copy is restricted to in-frame clones and leaves out a portion. V, J and clone size are those of that table, while D and trimming were read from the DNA. The sample has 210,000 or so clones, more than 80% seen once. Seattle patients were enrolled while actively infected and followed longitudinally. V dropped 8 bases and J dropped 9 bases, with 17 bases sitting between them. The length of the CDR3 is 14 residues. The germline CDR1 and CDR2 sequences are SNHLY and FYNNEI.

This TCR came from a man aged 25 to 40 with COVID-19, enrolled during active disease. The material sequenced was peripheral blood. V usage is TRBV2 and J usage is TRBJ1-6, with D possibly TRBD1 on 5 matching bases. CDR3 DNA: TGTGCCAGCGGCAAGATCACAGGAGTTTCACCCCTCCACTTT. Protein sequence: CASGKITGVSPLHF.